This T cell receptor (beta chain) was documented in a study of T cells after yellow fever vaccination. TCRdb reanalysed the 5' RACE reads using MiXCR and keeps one entry per CDR3 protein. The sample has under 550,000 distinct CDR3 sequences; 21% are singletons. Trimming stripped 6 bases from V and 9 bases from J, with 15 bases between. The length of the CDR3 is 14 residues. The germline V gene encodes CDR1 KGHSH and CDR2 LQKENI. J is TRBJ1-6 and V is TRBV18, with D possibly being TRBD1 (5 bases). The sequencing here drew on PBMCs, taken approximately 22 days after the first yellow fever vaccination. The clonotype originates from a man aged 18 to 29 who received the YFV17D yellow fever vaccine. CDR3 DNA: TGTGCCAGCTCCCCGGGGCAGGGTGCTTCACCCCTCCACTTT. It translates to CASSPGQGASPLHF. Drawing the rest from reference TRBV18 and TRBJ1-6, the complete variable domain is NAGVMQNPRHLVRRRGQEARLRCSPMKGHSHVYWYRQLPEEGLKFMVYLQKENIIDESGMPKERFSAEFPKEGPSILRIQQVVRGDSAAYFCASSPGQGASPLHFGNGTRLTVT.